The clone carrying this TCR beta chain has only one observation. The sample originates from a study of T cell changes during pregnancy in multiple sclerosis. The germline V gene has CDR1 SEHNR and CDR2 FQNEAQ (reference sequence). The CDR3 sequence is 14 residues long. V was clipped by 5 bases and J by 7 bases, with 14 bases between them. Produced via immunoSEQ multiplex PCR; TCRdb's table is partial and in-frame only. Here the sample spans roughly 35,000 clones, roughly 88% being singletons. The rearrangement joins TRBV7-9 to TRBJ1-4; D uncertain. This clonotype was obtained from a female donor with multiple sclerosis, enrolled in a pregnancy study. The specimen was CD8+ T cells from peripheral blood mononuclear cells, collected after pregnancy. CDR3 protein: CASSKHGLGEKLFF. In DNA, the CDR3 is TGTGCCAGCAGCAAACATGGGCTTGGTGAAAAACTGTTTTTT.